The subject of this entry is one T cell receptor beta chain. This CDR3 region has 15 residues. Trimming removed 6 bases at V and 2 bases at J, with 14 bases between. Germline loops: CDR1 LNHDA, CDR2 SQIVND (reference sequence). The entry originates in a study of blood T cell repertoires in COVID-19. The assay was immunoSEQ multiplex PCR, and TCRdb's table has in-frame clones only and misses some. The sample contains 100,000 to 150,000 clones, roughly 91% of which appear only once. The receptor's source is a man aged 55 to 70 with COVID-19, enrolled during active disease. The V call is TRBV19, the J call TRBJ1-5; D gene unclear. Material: peripheral blood. CDR3 amino acids: CASRIKPVGNQPQHF. CDR3 coding DNA: TGTGCCAGTAGAATTAAGCCGGTAGGCAATCAGCCCCAGCATTTT. Variable domain in full (rest from reference TRBV19 and TRBJ1-5): DGGITQSPKYLFRKEGQNVTLSCEQNLNHDAMYWYRQDPGQGLRLIYYSQIVNDFQKGDIAEGYSVSREKKESFPLTVTSAQKNPTAFYLCASRIKPVGNQPQHFGDGTRLSIL.